A single sample is the source of the 18 T cell receptor beta chains below, sequenced in a study of blood T cell repertoires in COVID-19. Libraries were prepared by immunoSEQ multiplex PCR; TCRdb keeps only in-frame clonotypes and omits some of them. There are roughly 150,000 clones in the sample; approximately 85% occur only once, and 7.5% to 8.5% lies in the top ten. The sample consisted of peripheral blood. The source of these receptors is a woman in her sixties with COVID-19, enrolled during active disease.

V is TRBV27 and J is TRBJ1-5, with 12 bases lining up with TRBD1. The CDR3 loop spans 15 amino acids. CDR1 MNHEY and CDR2 SMNVEV come from the germline V gene (reference sequence). Losses at the gene ends were 6 bases for V and 5 bases for J; bases not matched to a gene: 5. CDR3 bases: TGTGCCAGCAGCCGGGACAGGGGGCTCGATCAGCCCCAGCATTTT. Translated, it gives CASSRDRGLDQPQHF.

The gene calls are TRBV10-2 and TRBJ2-5, with D possibly matching TRBD1 (5 bases). The CDR3 has 14 amino acids. Germline V CDR1 and CDR2: WSHSY, SAAADI. V was pared by 8 bases and J by 4 bases, with 17 bases between. The CDR3 reads CASRGVRGRETQYF. CDR3 sequence (DNA): TGCGCCAGCCGTGGAGTTAGGGGTAGAGAGACCCAGTACTTC.

The rearrangement joins TRBV7-8 to TRBJ2-6; 8 nucleotides line up with TRBD1. This CDR3 is 17 amino acids long. Germline CDR1 is SGHVS and CDR2 is FQNEAQ. V was clipped by 2 bases and J by 1 base; unmatched bases: 4. CDR3 nucleotide sequence: TGTGCCAGCAGCTTAAACAGGGGGATATCTGGGGCCAACGTCCTGACTTTC. Translated: CASSLNRGISGANVLTF.

The CDR3 DNA sequence: TGTGCCACCAGAACGGACAGGGCAAGCAATCAGCCCCAGCATTTT. Translation: CATRTDRASNQPQHF. This chain joins TRBV15 and TRBJ1-5, with 8 bases aligning to TRBD1. The CDR3 runs to 15 residues. The V and J ends lost 6 bases and 1 base, in that order; junction bases with no gene match: 5. Germline CDR1 LNHNV, CDR2 YYDKDF (reference sequence).

The rearrangement links TRBV9 to TRBJ1-1; D remains ambiguous. V dropped 0 bases and J dropped 3 bases, with 18 bases sitting between them. The CDR3 is 17 residues long. CDR1 is SGDLS, CDR2 YYNGEE, per germline. This chain's CDR3 is CASSVGEGGRLDTEAFF. CDR3 coding DNA: TGTGCCAGCAGCGTAGGTGAGGGTGGGCGTCTAGACACTGAAGCTTTCTTT.

The sample holds one count of this clone. The chain recombines TRBV5-1 with TRBJ1-5; TRBD1 agrees at 8 bases. The CDR3 runs 15 residues. After removal of 0 bases from V and 1 base from J, the junction contained 0 bases not matched to a gene. Germline CDR1 SGHRS, CDR2 YFSETQ. CDR3 nucleotides: TGCGCCAGCAGCTTGGGGGACAGGAGCAATCAGCCCCAGCATTTT. This gives the protein CASSLGDRSNQPQHF.

The V and J genes are TRBV7-2 and TRBJ2-2, with TRBD1 identical over 7 bases. The length of the CDR3 is 14 residues. Germline CDR1 reads SGHTA; CDR2 reads FQGNSA. J was trimmed by 5 bases and V by 4 bases; bases with no gene match: 4. CDR3 bases: TGTGCCAGCAGCTCAACAGGGGTGACCGGGGAGCTGTTTTTT. Residues: CASSSTGVTGELFF.

In this sample, this clone turned up once. The chain links TRBV12-3 or TRBV12-4 to TRBJ1-1; D gene uncertain. The CDR3 runs to 11 residues. The V gene lost 7 bases and the J gene lost 4 bases, with 7 bases spanning the gap. The CDR3 loop is CASTSGTEAFF. CDR3 sequence (DNA): TGTGCCAGCACTTCAGGCACTGAAGCTTTCTTT.

Concerning this clone: One end of the junction varies from germline; a read error may be responsible. The CDR3 spells CASSAGTGDLNGKLFF. CDR3 bases: TGCGCCAGCAGCGCCGGGACAGGGGATTTGAATGGAAAACTGTTTTTT. V and J are TRBV5-1 and TRBJ1-4; TRBD1 matches 10 bases. CDR3 length equals 16 residues. The germline V gene has CDR1 SGHRS and CDR2 YFSETQ.

The V gene is TRBV18, the J gene TRBJ2-5; 8 nucleotides agree with TRBD1. V lost 3 bases to trimming and J lost 5 bases; unmatched junction nucleotides: 8. The CDR3 has 15 residues. The germline gives CDR1 KGHSH, CDR2 LQKENI. The CDR3 bases are TGTGCCAGCTCACCGGAGACAGGGGCGACGGAGACCCAGTACTTC. Its protein is CASSPETGATETQYF.

V and J are TRBV15 and TRBJ1-6; D gene ambiguous. Germline CDR1 is LNHNV and CDR2 is YYDKDF (reference sequence). V was trimmed by 0 bases and J by 9 bases, leaving 12 bases between them. The CDR3 covers 15 residues. The CDR3 DNA reads TGTGCCACCAGCAGAGATTCCGTGGCAGGTTCACCCCTCCACTTT. Its protein product is CATSRDSVAGSPLHF.

V gene TRBV2 combines with J gene TRBJ1-6, with D maybe TRBD1 (6 bases). V lost 6 bases to trimming and J lost 9 bases, with 18 bases between them. The length of the CDR3 is 15 residues. Germline-derived CDR1 and CDR2 are SNHLY and FYNNEI. The CDR3 sequence is CASRDIPQGSSPLHF. CDR3 DNA: TGTGCCAGCAGGGATATCCCCCAGGGGAGTTCACCCCTCCACTTT. Supplemented by reference TRBV2 and TRBJ1-6, the full variable domain reads EPEVTQTPSHQVTQMGQEVILRCVPISNHLYFYWYRQILGQKVEFLVSFYNNEISEKSEIFDDQFSVERPDGSNFTLKIRSTKLEDSAMYFCASRDIPQGSSPLHFGNGTRLTVT.

V gene TRBV10-2 combines with J gene TRBJ1-2, with 9 nucleotides matching TRBD1. Trimming took 2 bases from V and 4 from J; bases not matched to a gene: 11. Germline V gene sequence: CDR1 WSHSY, CDR2 SAAADI. The length of the CDR3 is 17 residues. CDR3 sequence reads: CASSETTGTGKGYGYTF. The CDR3 bases are TGCGCCAGCAGTGAGACCACCGGGACAGGGAAAGGCTATGGCTACACCTTC.

The rearrangement joins TRBV19 to TRBJ1-2; 7 bases map to TRBD1. This CDR3 has 12 residues. Germline values: CDR1 LNHDA, CDR2 SQIVND (reference sequence). CDR3: CAGGRTGYGYTF. CDR3 DNA sequence: TGTGCTGGAGGGCGGACAGGCTATGGCTACACCTTC.

The chain has TRBV19 and TRBJ1-4; 8 positions match TRBD1. V lost 3 bases, J lost 5 bases, and 8 bases stayed unmatched. Germline-derived CDR1 and CDR2 are LNHDA and SQIVND (reference sequence). The CDR3 runs 16 residues. DNA of the CDR3: TGTGCCAGTAGTATCGGGGGCACAGGGGGGAATGAAAAACTGTTTTTT. It encodes CASSIGGTGGNEKLFF.

The rearrangement joins TRBV7-9 to TRBJ2-3; D possibly corresponds to TRBD2 (5 bases). V was shortened by 3 bases and J by 2 bases, with 9 bases between the two germline ends. The germline V gene encodes CDR1 SEHNR and CDR2 FQNEAQ (reference sequence). This CDR3 is 14 amino acids long. CDR3: CASSFFGLTDTQYF. The CDR3 region has the DNA TGTGCCAGCAGCTTTTTCGGACTCACAGATACGCAGTATTTT.

The chain employs TRBV11-2 and TRBJ2-3; TRBD2 aligns across 10 bases. The germline V gene encodes CDR1 SGHAT and CDR2 FQNNGV. V lost 5 bases to trimming and J lost 1 base; unmatched junction nucleotides: 3. The CDR3 sequence is 15 residues long. CDR3 DNA sequence: TGTGCCAGCAGCCCCGGGACTAGCGGCACAGATACGCAGTATTTT. It specifies CASSPGTSGTDTQYF. The variable domain in full, completed from reference TRBV11-2 and TRBJ2-3, reads EAGVAQSPRYKIIEKRQSVAFWCNPISGHATLYWYQQILGQGPKLLIQFQNNGVVDDSQLPKDRFSAERLKGVDSTLKIQPAKLEDSAVYLCASSPGTSGTDTQYFGPGTRLTVL.

This chain uses TRBV24-1 with TRBJ2-1; 7 nucleotides agree with TRBD1. The ends lost 1 base at V and 2 bases at J; junction bases unmatched: 7. CDR1 and CDR2 (germline): KGHDR, SFDVKD. The CDR3 runs 17 residues. Written as DNA, the CDR3 is TGTGCCACCAGTGATTTAGAGGCGACAGGGACCTACAATGAGCAGTTCTTC. This codes for CATSDLEATGTYNEQFF.